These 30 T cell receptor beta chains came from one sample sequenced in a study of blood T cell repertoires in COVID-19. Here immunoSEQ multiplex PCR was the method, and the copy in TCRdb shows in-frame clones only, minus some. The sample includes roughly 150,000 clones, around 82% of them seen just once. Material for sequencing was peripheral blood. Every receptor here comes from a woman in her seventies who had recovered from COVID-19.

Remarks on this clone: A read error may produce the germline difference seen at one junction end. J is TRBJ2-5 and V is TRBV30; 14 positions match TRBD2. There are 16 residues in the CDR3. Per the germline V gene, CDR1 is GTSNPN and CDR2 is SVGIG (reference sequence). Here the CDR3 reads CAWRGTSGGPREAQYF. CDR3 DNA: TGTGCCTGGAGAGGGACTAGCGGGGGTCCAAGAGAGGCCCAGTACTTC.

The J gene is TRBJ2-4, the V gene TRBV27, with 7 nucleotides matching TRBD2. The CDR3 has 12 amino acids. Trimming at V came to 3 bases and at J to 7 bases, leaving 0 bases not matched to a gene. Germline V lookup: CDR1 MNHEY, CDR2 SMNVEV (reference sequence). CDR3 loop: CASSFGRNIQYF. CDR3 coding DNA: TGTGCCAGCAGTTTCGGGAGGAACATTCAGTACTTC.

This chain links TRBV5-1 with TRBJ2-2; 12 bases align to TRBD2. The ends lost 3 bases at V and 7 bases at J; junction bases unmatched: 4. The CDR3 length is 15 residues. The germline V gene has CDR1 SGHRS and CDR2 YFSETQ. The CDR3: CASSSGLAGRGELFF. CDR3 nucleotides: TGCGCCAGCAGCTCTGGACTAGCGGGGCGCGGGGAGCTGTTTTTT. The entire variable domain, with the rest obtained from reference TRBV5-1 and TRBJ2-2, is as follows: KAGVTQTPRYLIKTRGQQVTLSCSPISGHRSVSWYQQTPGQGLQFLFEYFSETQRNKGNFPGRFSGRQFSNSRSEMNVSTLELGDSALYLCASSSGLAGRGELFFGEGSRLTVL.

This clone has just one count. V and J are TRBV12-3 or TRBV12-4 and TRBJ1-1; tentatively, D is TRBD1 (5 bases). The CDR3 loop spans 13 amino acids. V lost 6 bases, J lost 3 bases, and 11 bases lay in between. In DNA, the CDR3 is TGTGCCAGCAGCCCCCCGGGGGACACTGAAGCTTTCTTT. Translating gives CASSPPGDTEAFF.

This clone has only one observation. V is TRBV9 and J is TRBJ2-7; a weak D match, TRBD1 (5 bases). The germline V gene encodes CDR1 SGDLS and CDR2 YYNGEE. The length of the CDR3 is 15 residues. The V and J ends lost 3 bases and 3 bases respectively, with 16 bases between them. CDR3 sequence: CASSADSKPVYEQYF. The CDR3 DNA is TGTGCCAGCAGCGCCGACAGCAAACCGGTCTACGAGCAGTACTTC. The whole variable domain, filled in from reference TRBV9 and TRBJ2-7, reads DSGVTQTPKHLITATGQRVTLRCSPRSGDLSVYWYQQSLDQGLQFLIQYYNGEERAKGNILERFSAQQFPDLHSELNLSSLELGDSALYFCASSADSKPVYEQYFGPGTRLTVT.

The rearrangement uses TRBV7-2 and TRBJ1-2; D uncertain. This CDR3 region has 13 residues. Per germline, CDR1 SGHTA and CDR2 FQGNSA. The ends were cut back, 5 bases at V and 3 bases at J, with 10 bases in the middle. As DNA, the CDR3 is TGTGCCAGCAGCCGAACGACTTACTATGGCTACACCTTC. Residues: CASSRTTYYGYTF. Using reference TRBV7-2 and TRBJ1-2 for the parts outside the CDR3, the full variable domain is GAGVSQSPSNKVTEKGKDVELRCDPISGHTALYWYRQSLGQGLEFLIYFQGNSAPDKSGLPSDRFSAERTGGSVSTLTIQRTQQEDSAVYLCASSRTTYYGYTFGSGTRLTVV.

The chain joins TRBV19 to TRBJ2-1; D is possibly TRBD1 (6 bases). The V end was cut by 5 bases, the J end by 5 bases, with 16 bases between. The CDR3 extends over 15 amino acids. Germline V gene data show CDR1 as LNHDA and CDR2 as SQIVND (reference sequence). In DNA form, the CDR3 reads TGTGCCAGTAGTCCCCGGACTGGGGGCGACAATGAGCAGTTCTTC. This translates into CASSPRTGGDNEQFF. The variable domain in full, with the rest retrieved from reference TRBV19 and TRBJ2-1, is DGGITQSPKYLFRKEGQNVTLSCEQNLNHDAMYWYRQDPGQGLRLIYYSQIVNDFQKGDIAEGYSVSREKKESFPLTVTSAQKNPTAFYLCASSPRTGGDNEQFFGPGTRLTVL.

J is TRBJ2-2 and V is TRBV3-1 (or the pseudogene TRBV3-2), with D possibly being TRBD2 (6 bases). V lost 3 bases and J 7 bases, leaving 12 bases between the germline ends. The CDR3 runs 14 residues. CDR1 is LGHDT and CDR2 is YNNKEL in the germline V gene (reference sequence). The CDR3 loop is CASSHRVGSGELFF. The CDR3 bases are TGTGCCAGCAGCCACCGTGTCGGGAGCGGGGAGCTGTTTTTT.

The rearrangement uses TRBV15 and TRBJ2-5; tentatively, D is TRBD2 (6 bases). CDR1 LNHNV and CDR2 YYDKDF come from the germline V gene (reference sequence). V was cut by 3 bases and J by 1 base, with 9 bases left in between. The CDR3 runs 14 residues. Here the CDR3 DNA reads TGTGCCACCAGCAGGTGGAGGGCCCAAGAGACCCAGTACTTC. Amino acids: CATSRWRAQETQYF.

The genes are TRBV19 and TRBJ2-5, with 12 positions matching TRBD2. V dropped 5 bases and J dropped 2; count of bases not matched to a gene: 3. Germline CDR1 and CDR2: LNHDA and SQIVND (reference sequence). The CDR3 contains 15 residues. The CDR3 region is CASSPLAGGQETQYF. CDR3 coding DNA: TGTGCCAGTAGTCCCCTAGCGGGGGGGCAAGAGACCCAGTACTTC.

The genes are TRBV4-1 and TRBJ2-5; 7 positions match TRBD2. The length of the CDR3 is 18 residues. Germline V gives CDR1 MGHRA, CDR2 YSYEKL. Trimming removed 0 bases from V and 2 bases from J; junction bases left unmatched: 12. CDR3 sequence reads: CASSQDGLAATLQETQYF. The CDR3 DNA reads TGCGCCAGCAGCCAAGATGGGCTAGCGGCTACTTTGCAAGAGACCCAGTACTTC.

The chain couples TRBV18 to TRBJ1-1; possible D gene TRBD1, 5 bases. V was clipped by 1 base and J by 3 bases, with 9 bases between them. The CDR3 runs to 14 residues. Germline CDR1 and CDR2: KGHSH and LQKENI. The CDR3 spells CASSPLGGDTEAFF. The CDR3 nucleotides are TGTGCCAGCTCACCACTCGGGGGGGACACTGAAGCTTTCTTT.

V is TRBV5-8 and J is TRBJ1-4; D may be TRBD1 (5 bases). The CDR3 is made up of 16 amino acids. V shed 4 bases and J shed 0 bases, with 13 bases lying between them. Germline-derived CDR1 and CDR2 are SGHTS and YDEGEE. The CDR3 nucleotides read TGTGCCAGCAGCCCCGCAGGGTGGACAACTAATGAAAAACTGTTTTTT. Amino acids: CASSPAGWTTNEKLFF.

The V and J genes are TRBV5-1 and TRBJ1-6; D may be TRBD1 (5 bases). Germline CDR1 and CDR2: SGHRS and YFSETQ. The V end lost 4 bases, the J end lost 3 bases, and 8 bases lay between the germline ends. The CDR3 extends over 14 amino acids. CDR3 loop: CASSVQDYNSPLHF. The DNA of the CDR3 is TGCGCCAGCAGCGTACAGGACTATAATTCACCCCTCCACTTT.

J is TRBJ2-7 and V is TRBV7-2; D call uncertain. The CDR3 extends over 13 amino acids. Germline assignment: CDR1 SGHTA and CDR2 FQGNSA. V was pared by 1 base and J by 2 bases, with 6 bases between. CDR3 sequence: CASSLGVPYEQYF. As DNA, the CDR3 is TGTGCCAGCAGCTTAGGCGTGCCCTACGAGCAGTACTTC.

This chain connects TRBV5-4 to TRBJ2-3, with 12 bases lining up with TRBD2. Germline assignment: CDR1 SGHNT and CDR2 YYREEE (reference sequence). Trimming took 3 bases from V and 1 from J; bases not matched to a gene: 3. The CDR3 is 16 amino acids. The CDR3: CASSSRTSGGTDTQYF. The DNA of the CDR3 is TGTGCCAGCAGCTCGAGGACTAGCGGGGGCACAGATACGCAGTATTTT.

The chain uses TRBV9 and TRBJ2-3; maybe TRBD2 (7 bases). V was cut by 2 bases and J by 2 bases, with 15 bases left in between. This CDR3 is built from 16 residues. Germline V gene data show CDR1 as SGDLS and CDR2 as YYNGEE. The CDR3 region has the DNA TGTGCCAGCAGCGTCCGTGGGGGGGCGAACACAGATACGCAGTATTTT. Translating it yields CASSVRGGANTDTQYF.

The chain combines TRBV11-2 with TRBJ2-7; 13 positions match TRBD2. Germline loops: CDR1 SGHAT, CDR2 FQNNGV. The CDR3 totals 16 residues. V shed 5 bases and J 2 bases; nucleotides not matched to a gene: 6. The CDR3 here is CASSPGGLAGAYEQYF. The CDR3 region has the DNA TGTGCCAGCAGCCCGGGAGGACTAGCGGGGGCCTACGAGCAGTACTTC.

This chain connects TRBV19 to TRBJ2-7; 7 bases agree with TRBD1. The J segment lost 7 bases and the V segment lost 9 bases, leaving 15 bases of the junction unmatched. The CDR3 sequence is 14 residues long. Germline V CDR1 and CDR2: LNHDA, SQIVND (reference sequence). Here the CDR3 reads CASTPGDSFREQYF. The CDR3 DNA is TGTGCCAGCACCCCAGGGGACAGCTTTAGAGAGCAGTACTTC.

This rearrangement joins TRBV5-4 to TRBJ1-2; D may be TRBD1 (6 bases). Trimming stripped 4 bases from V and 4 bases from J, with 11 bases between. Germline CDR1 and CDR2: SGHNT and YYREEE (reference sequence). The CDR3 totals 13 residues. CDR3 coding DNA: TGTGCCAGCAGCCCCGGACAGCCCTATGGCTACACCTTC. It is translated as CASSPGQPYGYTF.

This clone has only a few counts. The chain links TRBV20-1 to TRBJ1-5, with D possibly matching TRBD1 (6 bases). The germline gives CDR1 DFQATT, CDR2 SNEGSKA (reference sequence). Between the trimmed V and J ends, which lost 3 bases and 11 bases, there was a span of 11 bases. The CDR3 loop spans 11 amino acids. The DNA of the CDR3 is TGCAGTGCTAGGGTCCAGGGGACCCAGCATTTT. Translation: CSARVQGTQHF.

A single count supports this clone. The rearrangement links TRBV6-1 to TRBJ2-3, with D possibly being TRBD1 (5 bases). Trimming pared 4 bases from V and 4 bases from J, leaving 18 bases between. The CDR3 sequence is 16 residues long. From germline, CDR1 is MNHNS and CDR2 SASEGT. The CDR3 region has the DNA TGTGCCAGCAGTGCACTGGGTCAGGGCAGGGCAGATACGCAGTATTTT. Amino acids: CASSALGQGRADTQYF.

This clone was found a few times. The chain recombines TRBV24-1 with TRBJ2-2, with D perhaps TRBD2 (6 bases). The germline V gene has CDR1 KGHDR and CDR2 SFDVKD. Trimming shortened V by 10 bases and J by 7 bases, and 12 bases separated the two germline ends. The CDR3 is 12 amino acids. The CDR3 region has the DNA TGTGCCACAGGGGACTGGCTCGGGGAGCTGTTTTTT. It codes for CATGDWLGELFF.

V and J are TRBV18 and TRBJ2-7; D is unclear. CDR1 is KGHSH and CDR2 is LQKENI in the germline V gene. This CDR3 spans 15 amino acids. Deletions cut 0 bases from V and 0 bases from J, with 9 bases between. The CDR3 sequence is CASSPPETGSYEQYF. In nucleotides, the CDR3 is TGTGCCAGCTCACCACCCGAGACGGGCTCCTACGAGCAGTACTTC.

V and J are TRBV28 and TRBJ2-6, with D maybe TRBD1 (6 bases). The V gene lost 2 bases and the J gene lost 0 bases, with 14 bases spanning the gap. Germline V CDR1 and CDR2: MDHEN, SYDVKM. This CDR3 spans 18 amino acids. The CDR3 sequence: CASSLTTGAPSGANVLTF. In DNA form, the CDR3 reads TGTGCCAGCAGTTTAACGACAGGAGCCCCCTCTGGGGCCAACGTCCTGACTTTC.

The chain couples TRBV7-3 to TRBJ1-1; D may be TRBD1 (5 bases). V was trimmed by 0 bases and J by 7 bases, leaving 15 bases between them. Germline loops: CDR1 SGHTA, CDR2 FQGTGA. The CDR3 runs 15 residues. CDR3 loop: CASSLTRGAGGEAFF. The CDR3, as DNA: TGTGCCAGCAGCTTAACCCGCGGGGCAGGAGGTGAAGCTTTCTTT.

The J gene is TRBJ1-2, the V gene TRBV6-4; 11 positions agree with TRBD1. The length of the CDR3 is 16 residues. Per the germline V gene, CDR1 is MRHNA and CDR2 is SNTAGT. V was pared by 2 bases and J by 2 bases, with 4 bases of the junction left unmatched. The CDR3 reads CASSDRGTGGNYGYTF. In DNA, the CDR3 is TGTGCCAGCAGTGACCGAGGGACAGGGGGAAACTATGGCTACACCTTC.

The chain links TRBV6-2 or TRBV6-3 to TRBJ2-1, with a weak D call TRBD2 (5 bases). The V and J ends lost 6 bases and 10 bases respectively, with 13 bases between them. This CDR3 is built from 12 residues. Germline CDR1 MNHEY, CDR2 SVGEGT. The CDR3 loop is CASSPRGGEQFF. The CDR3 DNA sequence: TGTGCCAGCAGCCCCCGGGGTGGCGAGCAGTTCTTC.

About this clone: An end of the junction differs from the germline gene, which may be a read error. The CDR3 region is CASSQENGQGHNF. The CDR3 DNA follows: TGTGCCAGCAGCCAAGAGAACGGGCAGGGACACAACTTC. This sequence joins TRBV4-2 and TRBJ2-7; weak D call: TRBD1 (6 bases). This CDR3 is built from 13 residues. The germline CDR1 and CDR2 sequences are LGHNA and YNFKEQ.

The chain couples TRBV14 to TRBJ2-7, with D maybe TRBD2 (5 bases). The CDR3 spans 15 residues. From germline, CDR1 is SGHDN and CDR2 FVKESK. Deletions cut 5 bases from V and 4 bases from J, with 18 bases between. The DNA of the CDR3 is TGTGCCAGCAGCAGACATTGGGGAGAAATTTACGAGCAGTACTTC. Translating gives CASSRHWGEIYEQYF.